Listed below are T cell receptor beta chains from one sample, sequenced in a study of blood T cell repertoires in COVID-19. Assay: immunoSEQ multiplex PCR; the TCRdb copy retains only in-frame clones and omits some. The sample lists approximately 150,000 clones; 78% were seen once. Input material: peripheral blood. These receptors were collected from a woman in her sixties or seventies with acute or convalescent COVID-19. CDR3s include the opening cysteine and the closing phenylalanine or tryptophan. The D gene is left open where the match is weak. Clone size is not always given. Where it is, it says once, few, many or a class for expanded clones.

J: TRBJ2-1; D: NA; V: TRBV6-5; size: few; CDR3: CASSPRRDFEQFF; DNA: TGTGCCAGCAGCCCGAGGAGAGACTTTGAGCAGTTCTTC
J: TRBJ2-3; D: NA; V: TRBV28; size: NA; CDR3: CASSFPPGGGSTDTQYF; DNA: TGTGCCAGCAGTTTCCCTCCGGGGGGCGGGAGCACAGATACGCAGTATTTT
J: TRBJ2-2; D: TRBD2; V: TRBV10-2; size: NA; CDR3: CAIQTPSGRAGELFF; DNA: TGCGCCATCCAGACACCAAGCGGGAGGGCCGGGGAGCTGTTTTTT
J: TRBJ2-7; D: NA; V: TRBV7-2; size: NA; CDR3: CASSPRGEQYF; DNA: TGTGCCAGCAGCCCCCGGGGCGAGCAGTACTTC
J: TRBJ1-1; D: NA; V: TRBV27; size: few; CDR3: CASSLQGSNTEAFF; DNA: TGTGCCAGCAGTTTACAAGGGAGTAACACTGAAGCTTTCTTT
J: TRBJ1-3; D: TRBD1; V: TRBV18; size: NA; CDR3: CASSPDRAGNTIYF; DNA: TGTGCCAGCTCACCCGACAGGGCTGGAAACACCATATATTTT
J: TRBJ2-7; D: NA; V: TRBV2; size: NA; CDR3: CASSQGTGGYEQYF; DNA: TGTGCCAGCAGTCAGGGGACGGGAGGCTACGAGCAGTACTTC
J: TRBJ2-3; D: TRBD2; V: TRBV30; size: NA; CDR3: CAWSVPSGRFGDTQYF; DNA: TGTGCCTGGAGTGTCCCTAGCGGGAGATTTGGAGATACGCAGTATTTT
J: TRBJ1-3; D: NA; V: TRBV7-2; size: NA; CDR3: CASSLQSNSGNTIYF; DNA: TGTGCCAGCAGCCTACAGTCCAACTCTGGAAACACCATATATTTT
J: TRBJ1-4; D: NA; V: TRBV18; size: NA; CDR3: CASSPLRGKGDEKLFF; DNA: TGTGCCAGCTCACCACTTAGAGGCAAAGGGGATGAAAAACTGTTTTTT
J: TRBJ2-5; D: NA; V: TRBV30; size: NA; CDR3: CAWSATSWTQYF; DNA: TGTGCCTGGAGTGCGACTTCGTGGACCCAGTACTTC
J: TRBJ1-1; D: TRBD1; V: TRBV7-8; size: NA; CDR3: CASSHTGAYTEAFF; DNA: TGTGCCAGCAGCCATACAGGGGCCTACACTGAAGCTTTCTTT
J: TRBJ2-5; D: NA; V: TRBV6-5; size: NA; CDR3: CATKTRETQYF; DNA: TGTGCCACCAAGACTAGGGAGACCCAGTACTTC
J: TRBJ2-3; D: NA; V: TRBV9; size: NA; CDR3: CASSVAWGVRHTDTQYF; DNA: TGTGCCAGCAGCGTAGCTTGGGGGGTAAGACACACAGATACGCAGTATTTT
J: TRBJ2-2; D: NA; V: TRBV7-9; size: many; CDR3: CASRPGTRGTGELFF; DNA: TGTGCCAGCAGGCCCGGGACTCGAGGGACCGGGGAGCTGTTTTTT
J: TRBJ2-7; D: TRBD1; V: TRBV5-6; size: NA; CDR3: CASSLFERTGEAEQYF; DNA: TGTGCCAGCAGCTTATTCGAAAGGACAGGGGAGGCGGAGCAGTACTTC
J: TRBJ2-5; D: NA; V: TRBV7-7; size: NA; CDR3: CASSYRRQETQYF; DNA: TGTGCTAGCAGCTACCGGAGACAAGAGACCCAGTACTTC
J: TRBJ1-3; D: NA; V: TRBV6-5; size: once; CDR3: CASRPDSSSGNTIYF; DNA: TGTGCCAGCAGACCCGACAGTAGCTCTGGAAACACCATATATTTT
J: TRBJ2-5; D: TRBD1; V: TRBV29-1; size: NA; CDR3: CSVGDSKETQYF; DNA: TGCAGCGTTGGGGACAGCAAAGAGACCCAGTACTTC
J: TRBJ2-7; D: NA; V: TRBV19; size: NA; CDR3: CASAGNPYEQYF; DNA: TGTGCCAGTGCCGGGAACCCCTACGAGCAGTACTTC
J: TRBJ2-2; D: TRBD1; V: TRBV2; size: NA; CDR3: CASRGNRGSGELFF; DNA: TGTGCCAGCAGAGGGAACAGGGGGTCCGGGGAGCTGTTTTTT
J: TRBJ1-2; D: TRBD1; V: TRBV5-6; size: NA; CDR3: CASSLPVPTGGLANYGYTF; DNA: TGTGCCAGCAGCTTACCTGTCCCGACAGGGGGCTTAGCTAACTATGGCTACACCTTC
J: TRBJ1-2; D: TRBD1; V: TRBV27; size: NA; CDR3: CASSRQGYGYTF; DNA: TGTGCCAGCAGCAGACAGGGCTATGGCTACACCTTC
J: TRBJ1-4; D: NA; V: TRBV28; size: NA; CDR3: CASSFQVGRNEKLFF; DNA: TGTGCCAGCAGTTTCCAGGTCGGCCGGAATGAAAAACTGTTTTTT
J: TRBJ2-7; D: TRBD2; V: TRBV29-1; size: NA; CDR3: CSGRLAGGYEQYF; DNA: TGCAGCGGGCGACTAGCGGGAGGGTACGAGCAGTACTTC
J: TRBJ2-1; D: NA; V: TRBV6-5; size: NA; CDR3: CASTVRGAYNEQFF; DNA: TGTGCCAGCACTGTCCGCGGGGCCTACAATGAGCAGTTCTTC
J: TRBJ2-2; D: TRBD1; V: TRBV10-3; size: NA; CDR3: CAIRAGTGVTGELFF; DNA: TGTGCCATCAGGGCCGGGACAGGGGTAACCGGGGAGCTGTTTTTT
J: TRBJ2-2; D: TRBD1; V: TRBV6-5; size: NA; CDR3: CASGDRGQGGELFF; DNA: TGTGCCAGCGGAGACAGGGGGCAGGGCGGGGAGCTGTTTTTT
J: TRBJ2-5; D: NA; V: TRBV11-3; size: NA; CDR3: CASSTYRDQETQYF; DNA: TGTGCCAGCTCGACGTACAGGGACCAAGAGACCCAGTACTTC
J: TRBJ1-1; D: NA; V: TRBV27; size: NA; CDR3: CASSSGGPKNTEAFF; DNA: TGTGCCAGCAGTTCGGGGGGCCCAAAAAACACTGAAGCTTTCTTT
J: TRBJ2-1; D: TRBD2; V: TRBV6-6; size: NA; CDR3: CASLAGGRNEQFF; DNA: TGTGCCAGTCTAGCGGGAGGGCGAAATGAGCAGTTCTTC
J: TRBJ1-6; D: NA; V: TRBV5-1; size: NA; CDR3: CASSKGLDNSPLHF; DNA: TGCGCCAGCAGCAAGGGACTCGATAATTCACCCCTCCACTTT
J: TRBJ2-1; D: TRBD2; V: TRBV7-9; size: NA; CDR3: CASSSRRAGPYNEQFF; DNA: TGTGCCAGCAGCTCCCGGCGAGCGGGACCCTACAATGAGCAGTTCTTC
J: TRBJ1-4; D: NA; V: TRBV28; size: NA; CDR3: CASSFDAAAGEKLFF; DNA: TGTGCCAGCAGTTTCGACGCGGCGGCGGGGGAAAAACTGTTTTTT
J: TRBJ1-1; D: TRBD1; V: TRBV6-6; size: few; CDR3: CASSKGTANTEAFF; DNA: TGTGCCAGCAGTAAGGGGACAGCGAACACTGAAGCTTTCTTT
J: TRBJ2-7; D: NA; V: TRBV5-4; size: many; CDR3: CASSYSSSYEQYF; DNA: TGTGCCAGCAGCTATTCGAGTTCCTACGAGCAGTACTTC
J: TRBJ2-7; D: TRBD2; V: TRBV3-1/TRBV3-2; size: NA; CDR3: CASSQRLAGVHEQYF; DNA: TGTGCCAGCAGCCAAAGACTAGCGGGAGTCCACGAGCAGTACTTC
J: TRBJ2-5; D: TRBD2; V: TRBV6-5; size: few; CDR3: CASNRREGAETQYF; DNA: TGTGCCAGCAACCGGCGGGAGGGCGCAGAGACCCAGTACTTC
J: TRBJ1-5; D: TRBD1; V: TRBV12-5; size: NA; CDR3: CASGLRDRQHF; DNA: TGTGCTAGTGGTTTAAGGGACAGGCAGCATTTT
J: TRBJ2-1; D: TRBD2; V: TRBV11-2; size: NA; CDR3: CASSAGTRGVDEQFF; DNA: TGTGCCAGCAGCGCCGGGACTAGGGGGGTAGATGAGCAGTTCTTC
J: TRBJ2-7; D: NA; V: TRBV2; size: NA; CDR3: CASRAFTGGVYEQYF; DNA: TGTGCCAGCAGGGCCTTCACCGGAGGGGTCTACGAGCAGTACTTC
J: TRBJ2-7; D: TRBD1; V: TRBV11-2; size: NA; CDR3: CASSKGQGGINEQYF; DNA: TGTGCCAGCAGCAAAGGACAGGGCGGCATCAACGAGCAGTACTTC
J: TRBJ2-3; D: NA; V: TRBV5-1; size: NA; CDR3: CASSYGSSTDTQYF; DNA: TGCGCCAGCAGTTACGGGTCTAGCACAGATACGCAGTATTTT
J: TRBJ2-2; D: NA; V: TRBV11-3; size: once; CDR3: CASSPRGGELFF; DNA: TGTGCCAGCAGCCCCAGAGGCGGGGAGCTGTTTTTT
J: TRBJ1-1; D: NA; V: TRBV2; size: NA; CDR3: CASRIGSTEAFF; DNA: TGTGCCAGCAGGATAGGGAGCACTGAAGCTTTCTTT